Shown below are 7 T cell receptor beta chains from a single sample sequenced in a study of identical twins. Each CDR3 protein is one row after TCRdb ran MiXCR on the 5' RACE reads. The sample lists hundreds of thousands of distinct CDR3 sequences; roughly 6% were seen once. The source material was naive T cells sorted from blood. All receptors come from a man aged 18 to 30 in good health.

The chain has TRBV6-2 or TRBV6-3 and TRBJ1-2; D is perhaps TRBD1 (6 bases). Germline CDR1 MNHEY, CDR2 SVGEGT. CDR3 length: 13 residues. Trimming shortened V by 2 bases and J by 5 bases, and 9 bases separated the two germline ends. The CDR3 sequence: CASSYQDRYGYTF. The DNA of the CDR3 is TGTGCCAGCAGTTACCAGGACAGATATGGCTACACCTTC.

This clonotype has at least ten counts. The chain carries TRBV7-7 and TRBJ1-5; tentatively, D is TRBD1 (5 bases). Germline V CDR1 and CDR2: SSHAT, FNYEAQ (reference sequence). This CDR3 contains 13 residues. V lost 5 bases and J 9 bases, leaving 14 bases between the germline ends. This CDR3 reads CASSPGLQGPQHF. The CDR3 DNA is TGTGCCAGCAGCCCCGGACTTCAGGGGCCCCAGCATTTT.

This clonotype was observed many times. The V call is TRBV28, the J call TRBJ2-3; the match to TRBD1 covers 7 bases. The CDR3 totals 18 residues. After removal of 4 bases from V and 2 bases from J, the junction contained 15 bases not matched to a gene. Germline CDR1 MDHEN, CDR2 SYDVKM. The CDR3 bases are TGTGCCAGCAGTTCCCCGGGACACAGGGGACGGTTCACAGATACGCAGTATTTT. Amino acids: CASSSPGHRGRFTDTQYF.

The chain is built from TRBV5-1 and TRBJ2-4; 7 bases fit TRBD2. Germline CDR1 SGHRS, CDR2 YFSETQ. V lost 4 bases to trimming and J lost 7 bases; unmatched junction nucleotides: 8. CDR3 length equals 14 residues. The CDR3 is CASSLGDYMNIQYF. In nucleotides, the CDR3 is TGCGCCAGCAGCCTAGGGGACTACATGAACATTCAGTACTTC.

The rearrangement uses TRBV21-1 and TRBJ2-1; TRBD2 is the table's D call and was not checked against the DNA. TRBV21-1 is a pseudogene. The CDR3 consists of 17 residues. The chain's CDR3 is CASSLTSGRSSYNEQFF. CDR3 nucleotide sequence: TGTGCCAGCAGTTTGACTAGCGGGAGGAGCTCCTACAATGAGCAGTTCTTC.

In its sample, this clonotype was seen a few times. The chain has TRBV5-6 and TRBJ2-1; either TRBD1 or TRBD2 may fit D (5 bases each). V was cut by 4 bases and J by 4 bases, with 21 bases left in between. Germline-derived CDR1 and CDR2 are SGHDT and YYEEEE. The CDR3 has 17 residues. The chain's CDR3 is CASSGAQALASYNEQFF. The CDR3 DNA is TGTGCCAGCAGCGGGGCACAGGCTCTAGCTAGTTACAATGAGCAGTTCTTC.

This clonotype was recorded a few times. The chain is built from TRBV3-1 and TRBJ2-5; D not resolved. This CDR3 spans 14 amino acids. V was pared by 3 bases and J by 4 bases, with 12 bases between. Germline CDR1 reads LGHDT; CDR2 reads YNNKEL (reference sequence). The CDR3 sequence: CASSHRKPLETQYF. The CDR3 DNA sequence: TGTGCCAGCAGCCATAGGAAGCCCCTAGAGACCCAGTACTTC.